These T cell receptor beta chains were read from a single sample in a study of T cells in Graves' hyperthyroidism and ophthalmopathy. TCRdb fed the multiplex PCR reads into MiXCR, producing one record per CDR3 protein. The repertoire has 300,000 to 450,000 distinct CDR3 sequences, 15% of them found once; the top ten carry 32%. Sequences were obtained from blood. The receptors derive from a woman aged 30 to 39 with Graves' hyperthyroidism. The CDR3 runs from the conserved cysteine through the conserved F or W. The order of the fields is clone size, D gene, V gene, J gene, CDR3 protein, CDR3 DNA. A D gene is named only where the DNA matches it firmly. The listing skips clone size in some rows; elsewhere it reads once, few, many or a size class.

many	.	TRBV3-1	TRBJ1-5	CASSQDPNQPQHF	TGTGCCAGCAGCCAAGATCCCAATCAGCCCCAGCATTTT
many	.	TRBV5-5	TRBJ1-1	CASSSSTRIIFTEAFF	TGTGCCAGCAGCTCGTCGACAAGGATTATTTTCACTGAAGCTTTCTTT
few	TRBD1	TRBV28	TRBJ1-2	CASDVGQGAGGYTF	TGTGCCAGCGATGTTGGACAGGGGGCGGGAGGCTACACCTTC
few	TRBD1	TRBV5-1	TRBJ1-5	CASSTSGQSSQPQHF	TGCGCCAGCAGCACGTCGGGACAGAGTTCTCAGCCCCAGCATTTT
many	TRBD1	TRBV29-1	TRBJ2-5	CSVVLGTAQETQYF	TGCAGCGTTGTCCTAGGGACAGCCCAAGAGACCCAGTACTTC
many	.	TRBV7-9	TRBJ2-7	CASSLAGSAYEQYF	TGTGCCAGCAGCTTGGCGGGATCCGCCTACGAGCAGTACTTC
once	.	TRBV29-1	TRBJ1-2	CSVEDQAGEYYGYTF	TGCAGCGTTGAAGATCAGGCAGGGGAATACTATGGCTACACCTTC
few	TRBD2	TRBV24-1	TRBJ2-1	CATSDAGLAGGPEQFF	TGTGCCACCAGTGACGCGGGACTAGCGGGAGGGCCCGAGCAGTTCTTC
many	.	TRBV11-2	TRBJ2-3	CASSPGTYTDTQYF	TGTGCCAGCAGCCCCGGGACTTACACAGATACGCAGTATTTT
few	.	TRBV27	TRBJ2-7	CASSQDGRKHKQYF	TGTGCCAGCAGCCAGGACGGTCGCAAGCACAAGCAGTACTTC
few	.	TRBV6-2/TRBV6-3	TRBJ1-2	CASERVSGGYTF	TGTGCCAGCGAGCGGGTATCGGGTGGCTACACCTTC
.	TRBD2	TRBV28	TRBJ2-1	CASSGSGGGYSEQFF	TGTGCCAGCAGTGGTAGCGGGGGGGGGTACAGTGAGCAGTTCTTC
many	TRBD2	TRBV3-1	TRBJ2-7	CASSHTGGEQYF	TGTGCCAGCAGCCACACGGGAGGAGAGCAGTACTTC
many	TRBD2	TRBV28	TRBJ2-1	CASSPSGRWNEQFF	TGTGCCAGCAGTCCCAGCGGGAGGTGGAATGAGCAGTTCTTC
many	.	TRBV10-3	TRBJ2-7	CAISEPLGYEQYF	TGTGCCATCAGTGAACCGCTTGGCTACGAGCAGTACTTC
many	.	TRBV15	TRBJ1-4	CATSRAAAPGEKLFF	TGTGCCACCAGCAGAGCCGCCGCCCCTGGTGAAAAACTGTTTTTT
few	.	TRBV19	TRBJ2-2	CASSTVVNTGELFF	TGTGCCAGTAGTACAGTCGTGAACACCGGGGAGCTGTTTTTT
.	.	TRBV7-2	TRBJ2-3	CASSLGHTQYF	TGTGCCAGCAGCTTAGGGCATACGCAGTATTTT
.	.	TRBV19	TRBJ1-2	CASSVAGGYTF	TGTGCCAGTAGTGTGGCCGGTGGCTACACCTTC
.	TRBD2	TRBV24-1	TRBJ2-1	CATSDPSSGSSNEQFF	TGTGCCACCAGTGATCCCTCTAGCGGGAGCAGCAATGAGCAGTTCTTC
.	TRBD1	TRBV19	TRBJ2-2	CATIQDRGRTGELFF	TGTGCCACGATCCAGGACAGGGGTAGAACCGGGGAGCTGTTTTTT
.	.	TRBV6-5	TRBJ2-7	CASSYSFPRLGPNHSAYEQHF	TGTGCCAGCAGTTACTCTTTCCCCCGCCTCGGGCCAAATCACTCCGCCTACGAGCAGCACTTC
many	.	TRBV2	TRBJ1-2	CASSEEGRIGGYTF	TGTGCCAGCAGTGAGGAGGGGAGGATTGGTGGCTACACCTTC
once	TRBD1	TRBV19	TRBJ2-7	CASSIRPGQGGEQYF	TGTGCCAGTAGTATACGCCCCGGACAGGGGGGCGAGCAGTACTTC
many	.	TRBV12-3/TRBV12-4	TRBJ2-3	CASSLGRGYWSDTQYF	TGTGCCAGCAGTTTAGGGAGGGGGTATTGGTCAGATACGCAGTATTTT
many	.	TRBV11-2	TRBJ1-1	CASSLGQANTEAFF	TGTGCCAGCAGCTTAGGACAGGCGAACACTGAAGCTTTCTTT
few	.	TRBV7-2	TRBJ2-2	CASSRGEGVGELFF	TGTGCCAGCAGCCGCGGAGAGGGAGTCGGGGAGCTGTTTTTT
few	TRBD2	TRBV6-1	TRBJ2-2	CASRGLAGSTGELFF	TGTGCCAGCAGGGGACTAGCGGGGTCCACCGGGGAGCTGTTTTTT
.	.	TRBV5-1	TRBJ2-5	CASSFTGGRLADLQETQYF	TGCGCCAGCAGCTTTACAGGGGGTCGACTAGCGGATCTCCAAGAGACCCAGTACTTC
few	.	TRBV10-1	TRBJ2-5	CASSEGSVSQETQYF	TGCGCCAGCAGTGAAGGTTCCGTTAGCCAAGAGACCCAGTACTTC
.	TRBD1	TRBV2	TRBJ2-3	CASSTDRGNRADTQYF	TGTGCCAGCAGTACAGACAGGGGAAATAGAGCAGATACGCAGTATTTT
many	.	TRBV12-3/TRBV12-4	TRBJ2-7	CASKTSHLYEQYF	TGTGCCAGCAAGACTAGTCATTTGTACGAGCAGTACTTC
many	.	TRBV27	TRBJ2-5	CASSLDGRPWETQYF	TGTGCCAGCAGTCTTGATGGCAGGCCCTGGGAGACCCAGTACTTC
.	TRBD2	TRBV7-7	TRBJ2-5	CASTPGGGRAGETQYF	TGTGCCAGCACCCCGGGCGGCGGGAGGGCCGGAGAGACCCAGTACTTC
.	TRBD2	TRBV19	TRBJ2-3	CASSISGLAGSSADTQYF	TGTGCCAGTAGTATCTCAGGGCTAGCGGGTTCCTCAGCGGATACGCAGTATTTT
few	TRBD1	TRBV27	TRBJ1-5	CASSRRTGASGSNQPQHF	TGTGCCAGCAGCCGCCGGACAGGAGCCTCCGGCAGCAATCAGCCCCAGCATTTT
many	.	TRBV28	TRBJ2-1	CASRLGNSYNEQFF	TGTGCCAGCAGATTAGGGAACTCCTACAATGAGCAGTTCTTC
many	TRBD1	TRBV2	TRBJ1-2	CASSEPGTASGYTF	TGTGCCAGCAGTGAACCCGGGACAGCGAGTGGCTACACCTTC
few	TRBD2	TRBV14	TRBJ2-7	CASAGTGGSEQYF	TGTGCCAGCGCTGGGACGGGAGGATCAGAGCAGTACTTC
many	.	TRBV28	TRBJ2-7	CASRAGQTFYEQYF	TGTGCCAGCCGGGCGGGACAGACTTTCTACGAGCAGTACTTC
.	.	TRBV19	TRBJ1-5	CASRSEDRGNQPQHF	TGTGCCAGTAGGTCTGAGGACAGAGGGAATCAGCCCCAGCATTTT
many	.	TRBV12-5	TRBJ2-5	CASGLGETQYF	TGTGCTAGTGGTTTGGGAGAGACCCAGTACTTC
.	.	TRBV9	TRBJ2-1	CASSAGLGSYNEQFF	TGTGCCAGCAGCGCCGGCCTCGGCTCCTACAATGAGCAGTTCTTC
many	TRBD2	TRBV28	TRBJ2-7	CASSFAGVLYEQYF	TGTGCCAGCAGTTTTGCGGGAGTTCTCTACGAGCAGTACTTC
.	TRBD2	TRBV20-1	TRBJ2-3	CSATPTSAGQREQYF	TGCAGTGCGACTCCGACTAGCGCCGGGCAGAGGGAGCAGTATTTT
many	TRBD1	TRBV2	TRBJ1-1	CASSVLGQGSTEAFF	TGTGCCAGCAGTGTTTTGGGACAGGGGTCCACTGAAGCTTTCTTT
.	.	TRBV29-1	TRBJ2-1	CSVENDRRKAYNEQFF	TGCAGCGTTGAAAACGACAGACGTAAAGCCTACAATGAGCAGTTCTTC
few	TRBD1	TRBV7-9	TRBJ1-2	CASSKGAYYGYTF	TGTGCCAGCAGTAAGGGGGCGTACTATGGCTACACCTTC
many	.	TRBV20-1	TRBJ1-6	CSARVFRENYNSPLHF	TGCAGTGCTAGAGTTTTTAGGGAAAACTATAATTCACCCCTCCACTTT